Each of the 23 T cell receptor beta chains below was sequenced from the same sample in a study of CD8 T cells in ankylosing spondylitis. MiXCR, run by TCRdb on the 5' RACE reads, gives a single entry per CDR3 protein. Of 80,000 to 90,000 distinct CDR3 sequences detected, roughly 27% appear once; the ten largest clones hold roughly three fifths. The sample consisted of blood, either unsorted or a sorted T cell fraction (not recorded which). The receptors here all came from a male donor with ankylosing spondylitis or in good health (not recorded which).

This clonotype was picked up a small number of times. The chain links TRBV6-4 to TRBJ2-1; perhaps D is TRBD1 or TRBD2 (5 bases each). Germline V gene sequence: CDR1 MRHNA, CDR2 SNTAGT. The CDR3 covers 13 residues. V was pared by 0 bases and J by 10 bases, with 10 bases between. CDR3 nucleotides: TGTGCCAGCAGTGACTCGGGGACGGGAGAGCAGTTCTTC. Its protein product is CASSDSGTGEQFF.

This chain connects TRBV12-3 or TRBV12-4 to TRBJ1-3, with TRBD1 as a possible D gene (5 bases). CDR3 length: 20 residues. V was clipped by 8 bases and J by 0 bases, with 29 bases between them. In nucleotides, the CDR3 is TGTGCCAGCTGGGGGACGGGACCAAGTTTCGCGCGGAGCTCTGGAAACACCATATATTTT. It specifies CASWGTGPSFARSSGNTIYF.

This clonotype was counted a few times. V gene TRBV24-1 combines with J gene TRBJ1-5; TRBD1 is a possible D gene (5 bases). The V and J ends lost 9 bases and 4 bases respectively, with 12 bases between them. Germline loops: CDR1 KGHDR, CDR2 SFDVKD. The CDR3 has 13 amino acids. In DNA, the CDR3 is TGTGCCACCGCCGGGGGAGCTAATCAGCCCCAGCATTTT. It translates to CATAGGANQPQHF.

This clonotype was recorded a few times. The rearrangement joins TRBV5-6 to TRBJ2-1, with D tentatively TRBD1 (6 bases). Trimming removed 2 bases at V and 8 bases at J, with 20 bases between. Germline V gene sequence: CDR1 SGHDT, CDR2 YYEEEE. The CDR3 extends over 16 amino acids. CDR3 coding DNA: TGTGCCAGCAGCTTACATGGACAGAAGTATTACGATGAGCAGTTCTTC. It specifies CASSLHGQKYYDEQFF.

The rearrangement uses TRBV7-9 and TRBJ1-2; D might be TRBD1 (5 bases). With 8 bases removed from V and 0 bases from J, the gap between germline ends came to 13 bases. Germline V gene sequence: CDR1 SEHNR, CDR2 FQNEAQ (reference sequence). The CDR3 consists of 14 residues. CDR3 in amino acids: CASGRQTTNYGYTF. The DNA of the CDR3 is TGTGCCAGCGGTCGACAGACAACTAACTATGGCTACACCTTC.

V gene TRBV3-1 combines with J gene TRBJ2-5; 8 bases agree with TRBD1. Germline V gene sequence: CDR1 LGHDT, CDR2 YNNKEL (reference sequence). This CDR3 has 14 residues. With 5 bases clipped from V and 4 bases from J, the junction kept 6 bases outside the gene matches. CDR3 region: CASSEGQGRETQYF. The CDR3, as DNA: TGTGCCAGCAGCGAAGGACAGGGAAGAGAGACCCAGTACTTC.

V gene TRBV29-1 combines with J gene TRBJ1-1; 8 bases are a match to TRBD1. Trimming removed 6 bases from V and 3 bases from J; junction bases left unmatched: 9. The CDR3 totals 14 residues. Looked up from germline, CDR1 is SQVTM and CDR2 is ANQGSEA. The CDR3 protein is CSVTPGGADTEAFF. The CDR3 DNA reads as TGCAGCGTCACCCCAGGGGGCGCGGACACTGAAGCTTTCTTT.

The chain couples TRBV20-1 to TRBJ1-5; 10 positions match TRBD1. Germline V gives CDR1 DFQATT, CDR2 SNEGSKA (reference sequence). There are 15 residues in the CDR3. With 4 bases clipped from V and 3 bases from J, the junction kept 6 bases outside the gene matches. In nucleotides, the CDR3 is TGCAGTGCTATGAGCGGGACAGGGGTCAATCAGCCCCAGCATTTT. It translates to CSAMSGTGVNQPQHF.

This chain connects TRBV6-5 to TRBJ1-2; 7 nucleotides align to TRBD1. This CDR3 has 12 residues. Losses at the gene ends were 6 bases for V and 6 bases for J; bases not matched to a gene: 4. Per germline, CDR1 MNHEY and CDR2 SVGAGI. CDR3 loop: CASSRGQDGYTF. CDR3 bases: TGTGCCAGCAGCAGAGGACAGGATGGCTACACCTTC.

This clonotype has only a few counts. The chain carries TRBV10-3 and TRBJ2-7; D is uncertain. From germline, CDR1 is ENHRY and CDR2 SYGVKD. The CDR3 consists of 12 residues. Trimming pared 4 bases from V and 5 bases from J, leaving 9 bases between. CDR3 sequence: CAISARVDEQYF. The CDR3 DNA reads TGTGCCATCAGTGCCCGGGTCGACGAGCAGTACTTC.

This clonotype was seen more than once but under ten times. CDR3 in amino acids: CASSRTSGQPQHF. In DNA form, the CDR3 reads TGTGCCAGCTCAAGGACCAGTGGCCAGCCCCAGCATTTT. The rearrangement joins TRBV18 to TRBJ1-5; unclear D gene. Germline CDR1 is KGHSH and CDR2 is LQKENI. V gave up 5 bases and J gave up 7 bases, with 12 bases separating them. The CDR3 totals 13 residues.

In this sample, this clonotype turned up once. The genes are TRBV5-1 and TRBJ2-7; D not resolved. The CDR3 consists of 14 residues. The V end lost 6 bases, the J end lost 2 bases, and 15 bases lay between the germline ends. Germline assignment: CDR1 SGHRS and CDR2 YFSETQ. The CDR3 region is CASKSEDVTYEQYF. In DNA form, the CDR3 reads TGCGCCAGCAAGTCAGAGGACGTGACCTACGAGCAGTACTTC.

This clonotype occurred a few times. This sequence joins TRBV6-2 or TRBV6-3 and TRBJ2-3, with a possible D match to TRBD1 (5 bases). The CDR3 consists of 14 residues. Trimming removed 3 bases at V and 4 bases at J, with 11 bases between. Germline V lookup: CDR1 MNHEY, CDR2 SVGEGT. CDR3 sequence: CASSYILQADTQYF. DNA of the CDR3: TGTGCCAGCAGTTATATACTACAGGCAGATACGCAGTATTTT.

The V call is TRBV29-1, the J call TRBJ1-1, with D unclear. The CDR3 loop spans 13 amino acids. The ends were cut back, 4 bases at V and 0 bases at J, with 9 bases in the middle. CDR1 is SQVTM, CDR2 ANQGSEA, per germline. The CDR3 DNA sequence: TGCAGCGTTGGCCTCAGGATGAACACTGAAGCTTTCTTT. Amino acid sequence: CSVGLRMNTEAFF.

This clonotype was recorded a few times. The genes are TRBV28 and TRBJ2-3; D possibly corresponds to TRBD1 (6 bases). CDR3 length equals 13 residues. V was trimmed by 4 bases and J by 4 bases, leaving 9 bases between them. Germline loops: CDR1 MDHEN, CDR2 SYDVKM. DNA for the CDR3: TGTGCCAGCAGTTCACAGGGTCCAGATACGCAGTATTTT. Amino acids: CASSSQGPDTQYF.

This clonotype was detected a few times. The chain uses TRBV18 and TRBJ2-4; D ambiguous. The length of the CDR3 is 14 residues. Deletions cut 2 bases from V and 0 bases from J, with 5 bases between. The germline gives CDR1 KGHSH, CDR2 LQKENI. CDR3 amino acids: CASSPKIAKNIQYF. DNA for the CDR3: TGTGCCAGCTCACCAAAAATAGCCAAAAACATTCAGTACTTC.

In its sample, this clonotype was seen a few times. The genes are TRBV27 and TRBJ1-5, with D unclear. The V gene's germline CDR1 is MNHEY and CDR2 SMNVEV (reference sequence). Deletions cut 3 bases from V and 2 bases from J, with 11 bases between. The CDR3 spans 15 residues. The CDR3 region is CASSFLGIGNQPQHF. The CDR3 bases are TGTGCCAGCAGTTTTTTGGGGATCGGCAATCAGCCCCAGCATTTT.

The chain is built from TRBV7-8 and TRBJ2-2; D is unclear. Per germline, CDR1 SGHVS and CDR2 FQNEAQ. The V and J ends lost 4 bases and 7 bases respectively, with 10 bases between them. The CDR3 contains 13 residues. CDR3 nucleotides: TGTGCCAGCAGCTCGGTCGCTATCGGGGAGCTGTTTTTT. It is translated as CASSSVAIGELFF.

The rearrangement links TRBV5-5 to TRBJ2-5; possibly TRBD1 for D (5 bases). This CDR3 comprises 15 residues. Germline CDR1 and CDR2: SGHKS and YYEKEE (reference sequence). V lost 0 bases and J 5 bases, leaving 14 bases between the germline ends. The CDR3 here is CASSLDASKGETQYF. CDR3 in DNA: TGTGCCAGCAGCTTGGACGCTTCTAAGGGGGAGACCCAGTACTTC. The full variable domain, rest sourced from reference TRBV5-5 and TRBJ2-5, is DAGVTQSPTHLIKTRGQQVTLRCSPISGHKSVSWYQQVLGQGPQFIFQYYEKEERGRGNFPDRFSARQFPNYSSELNVNALLLGDSALYLCASSLDASKGETQYFGPGTRLLVL.

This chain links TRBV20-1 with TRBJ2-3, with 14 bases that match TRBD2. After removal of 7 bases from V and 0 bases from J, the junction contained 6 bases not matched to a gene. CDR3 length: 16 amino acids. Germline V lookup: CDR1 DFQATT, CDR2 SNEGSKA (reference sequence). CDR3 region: CSVGTSGRFSTDTQYF. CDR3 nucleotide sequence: TGCAGTGTTGGGACTAGCGGGAGATTTAGCACAGATACGCAGTATTTT.

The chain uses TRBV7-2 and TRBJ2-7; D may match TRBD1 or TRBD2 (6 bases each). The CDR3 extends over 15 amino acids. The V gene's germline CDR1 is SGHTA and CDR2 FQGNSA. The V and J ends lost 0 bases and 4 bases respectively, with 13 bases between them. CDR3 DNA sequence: TGTGCCAGCAGCTTAGCGCCCGAGGGGGGTTACGAGCAGTACGTC. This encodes CASSLAPEGGYEQYV.

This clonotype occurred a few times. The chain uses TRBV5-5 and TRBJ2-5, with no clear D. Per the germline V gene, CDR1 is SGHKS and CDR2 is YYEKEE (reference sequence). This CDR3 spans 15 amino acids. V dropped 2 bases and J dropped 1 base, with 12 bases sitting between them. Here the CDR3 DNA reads TGTGCCAGCAGCTTTTACGGCAGGACCCAAGAGACCCAGTACTTC. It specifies CASSFYGRTQETQYF.

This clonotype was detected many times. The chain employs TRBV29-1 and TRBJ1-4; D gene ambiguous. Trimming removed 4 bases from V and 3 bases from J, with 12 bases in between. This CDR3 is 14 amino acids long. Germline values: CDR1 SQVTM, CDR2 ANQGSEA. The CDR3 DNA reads TGCAGCGTTGGGTCTGGGCTATCTAATGAAAAACTGTTTTTT. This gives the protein CSVGSGLSNEKLFF.